These 3 T cell receptor beta chains were sequenced from one sample in a study of blood T cell repertoires in COVID-19. Sequencing used immunoSEQ multiplex PCR; TCRdb keeps in-frame clones, though not all of them. The data show around 250,000 clones, 80% to 90% seen once. The sample was PBMCs or T cells enriched from blood (not recorded which). The receptors originated from a woman aged 25-40 years with acute COVID-19.

A few counts support this clone. The rearrangement links TRBV28 to TRBJ1-1; D is ambiguous. CDR1 is MDHEN and CDR2 is SYDVKM in the germline V gene. The CDR3 sequence is 16 residues long. Trimming removed 7 bases at V and 0 bases at J, with 18 bases between. This CDR3 reads CASILRGRGMNTEAFF. The CDR3 DNA follows: TGTGCCAGCATTTTGCGAGGACGAGGGATGAACACTGAAGCTTTCTTT.

The CDR3 DNA is TGTGCCAGCAGTTTAATAGCGGTGTTAAATCCTAGCACAGATACGCAGTATTTT. It specifies CASSLIAVLNPSTDTQYF. The rearrangement links TRBV28 to TRBJ2-3; D possibly corresponds to TRBD2 (6 bases). Germline V CDR1 and CDR2: MDHEN, SYDVKM. V was cut by 2 bases and J by 0 bases, with 18 bases left in between. This CDR3 contains 18 residues.

The sample holds one count of this clone. CDR3 nucleotides: TGTGCCAGCAGTTTAGGGGCAGGAGATCAGCCCCAGCATTTT. Translating it yields CASSLGAGDQPQHF. The chain combines TRBV28 with TRBJ1-5, with a possible D match to TRBD1 (5 bases). V gave up 2 bases and J gave up 5 bases, with 10 bases separating them. The germline V gene encodes CDR1 MDHEN and CDR2 SYDVKM. This CDR3 has 14 residues.